This note documents a single T cell receptor beta chain sequence. What this receptor recognizes is not known. No much larger clone is present one base from it, and per-base qualities are unavailable. The data belong to a study of blood T cell repertoires in COVID-19 (dated by TCRdb to 2018 to 2021). Turning to the overall study: Samples covering the acute and convalescent phases of COVID-19 were provided by collaborators in the United States, Italy and Spain. Deeply sampled blood TCRbeta repertoires from subjects exposed to, actively infected with, or recovered from COVID-19 were included in the dataset. The prospective study material was composed of cDNA or gDNA derived from T cells, B-cell-depleted T cells, or PBMCs. The repertoires were released in a freely available public database intended as a resource for research on the immune response to SARS-CoV-2. Where available, HLA class I and class II types were taken from metadata supplied by the sample provider and were not determined by assay-based typing. The samples were drawn from the first 160 participants of the ongoing ImmuneRACE study and from 950 to 1,500 subjects provided by 6 global collaborators. Sample metadata almost always included a de-identified subject ID, COVID-19 status, age in years and sex.

Study-wide findings and limitations: The quantity of clinical and demographic metadata differed by source and by participant and was supplied without curation.

The germline V gene specifies MDHEN as CDR1 and SYDVKM as CDR2. Relative to germline, V is 2 bases shorter and J is 3 bases shorter, with 14 bases between their ends. The CDR3 sequence holds 16 residues, the cysteine and phenylalanine included. The entry retains the CDR3 DNA only, 48 bases that are in frame from base 1. Whole blood was collected in K2EDTA tubes by collaborating institutions according to the institutions' own protocols. For TCRbeta analysis, collaborator samples were shipped as frozen whole blood, as isolated PBMCs, or as DNA extracted from either sample type. The immunoSEQ Assay, a bias-controlled multiplex PCR, was used to amplify TCRbeta CDR3 regions from genomic DNA. The paper's processing steps were these. Nucleated cell counts per sample were estimated from amplification of reference gene primers within the assay. To quantify the absolute abundance of each unique TCRbeta CDR3 rearrangement, sequence reads were collapsed and filtered. For each sample, productive Simpson clonality was calculated as the square root of Simpson's diversity index over productive rearrangements. Here the immuneACCESS table is served through TCRdb, limited to in-frame sequences with V and J called. Missing clones are a known gap in these copies; in checked studies unresolved V genes cover under half, and the rest lacks a known reason. V, J and clone size reflect that table, while D and trimming were determined from the DNA. For this sample there are about 100,000 clones; approximately 80% appear just once. The top ten clones comprise 20% to 25% of the sample.

This sequence originates from a man aged 70 or older with active or convalescent COVID-19. The sequencing sample was made of peripheral blood. The rearrangement combines TRBV28 with TRBJ1-3; tentative D gene TRBD1, with 6 bases matching. CDR3 sequence: CASSLLGQLVGNTIYF. The DNA sequence is given as TGTGCCAGCAGTTTACTCGGACAGCTTGTTGGAAACACCATATATTTT.